The 23 T cell receptor beta chains given below trace back to one sample, sequenced in a study of T-cell reconstitution after alpha-beta-depleted transplantation in children. Molecular barcoding with unique molecular identifiers was used for the TCRbeta library. A single record per CDR3 protein comes from TCRdb applying MiXCR to the PCR reads. Altogether about 610,000 distinct CDR3 sequences are present, roughly 10% being singletons, with the ten largest covering roughly 4%. The sample here was PBMCs from the stem cell graft donor, taken from the stem cell graft. The receptors derive from a human donor who donated a stem cell graft to a child with acute myeloid leukemia.

This chain joins TRBV29-1 and TRBJ2-4, with D maybe TRBD1 (6 bases). CDR3 size: 18 residues. Germline loops: CDR1 SQVTM, CDR2 ANQGSEA. Trimming removed 4 bases from V and 0 bases from J, with 22 bases in between. The CDR3 spells CSVVTGTLGPVAKNIQYF. The DNA of the CDR3 is TGCAGCGTTGTAACAGGGACGTTGGGACCTGTAGCCAAAAACATTCAGTACTTC.

The table lists this clonotype with a few counts. This chain connects TRBV5-6 to TRBJ2-1, with 9 positions matching TRBD2. V was pared by 2 bases and J by 1 base, with 7 bases of the junction left unmatched. The CDR3 covers 17 residues. From germline, CDR1 is SGHDT and CDR2 YYEEEE. CDR3 region: CASSFPLLAGSYNEQFF. CDR3 nucleotide sequence: TGTGCCAGCAGCTTCCCTTTACTAGCGGGTTCCTACAATGAGCAGTTCTTC.

This rearrangement joins TRBV10-3 to TRBJ1-5; D possibly corresponds to TRBD1 (6 bases). This CDR3 has 15 residues. V was pared by 3 bases and J by 11 bases, with 20 bases between. The V gene's germline CDR1 is ENHRY and CDR2 SYGVKD. CDR3 nucleotides: TGTGCCATCAGTGAATCGGGCATATCAGAGGGGGCCCAGCATTTT. Translation gives CAISESGISEGAQHF.

The chain links TRBV2 to TRBJ2-3; the match to TRBD2 covers 10 bases. V gave up 8 bases and J gave up 1 base; unmatched junction bases: 15. Per germline, CDR1 SNHLY and CDR2 FYNNEI. The CDR3 totals 18 residues. The CDR3 region is CASCLAGVGLRGTDTQYF. CDR3 in DNA: TGTGCCAGCTGTCTAGCGGGAGTCGGCTTGCGAGGCACAGATACGCAGTATTTT.

This clonotype was seen a handful of times. V gene TRBV7-9 combines with J gene TRBJ2-7; TRBD1 matches at 8 bases. CDR3 length: 15 amino acids. CDR1 is SEHNR and CDR2 is FQNEAQ in the germline V gene (reference sequence). With 5 bases clipped from V and 2 bases from J, the junction kept 8 bases outside the gene matches. DNA for the CDR3: TGTGCCAGCAGCCCCCGGACAGGGAGTCCCTACGAGCAGTACTTC. Its protein is CASSPRTGSPYEQYF. Drawing the rest from reference TRBV7-9 and TRBJ2-7, the complete variable domain is DTGVSQNPRHKITKRGQNVTFRCDPISEHNRLYWYRQTLGQGPEFLTYFQNEAQLEKSRLLSDRFSAERPKGSFSTLEIQRTEQGDSAMYLCASSPRTGSPYEQYFGPGTRLTVT.

The rearrangement uses TRBV4-3 and TRBJ1-1; D unclear. The CDR3 has 14 amino acids. Between the trimmed V and J ends, which lost 1 base and 4 bases, there was a span of 10 bases. CDR1 and CDR2 (germline): LGHNA, YSLEER. Written as DNA, the CDR3 is TGCGCCAGCAGCCAAGGCGGGGAAAGCACTGAAGCTTTCTTT. This sequence encodes CASSQGGESTEAFF.

This clonotype was observed many times. The rearrangement joins TRBV28 to TRBJ2-1; no definite D call. V lost 3 bases and J lost 6, with 6 bases in between. This CDR3 comprises 12 residues. Germline values: CDR1 MDHEN, CDR2 SYDVKM. The CDR3 loop reads CASSFTVNEQFF. In DNA form, the CDR3 reads TGTGCCAGCAGTTTTACAGTCAATGAGCAGTTCTTC. The complete variable domain, with remaining parts taken from reference TRBV28 and TRBJ2-1, reads DVKVTQSSRYLVKRTGEKVFLECVQDMDHENMFWYRQDPGLGLRLIYFSYDVKMKEKGDIPEGYSVSREKKERFSLILESASTNQTSMYLCASSFTVNEQFFGPGTRLTVL.

The CDR3: CSAINPGLAGVRQYF. In DNA, the CDR3 is TGCAGTGCCATAAACCCGGGACTAGCGGGAGTACGGCAGTACTTC. The gene calls are TRBV20-1 and TRBJ2-7; 14 nucleotides line up with TRBD2. V shed 6 bases, J shed 9 bases, and the junction held 13 bases outside the gene matches. Germline V gene data show CDR1 as DFQATT and CDR2 as SNEGSKA (reference sequence). CDR3 length: 15 amino acids.

This clonotype has a handful of counts. The CDR3 here is CASTGKEPDTQYF. As DNA, the CDR3 is TGTGCCAGCACCGGAAAGGAGCCAGATACGCAGTATTTT. V and J are TRBV25-1 and TRBJ2-3; the D is unclear. This CDR3 is 13 amino acids long. V gave up 7 bases and J gave up 4 bases, with 12 bases separating them. Germline V gene data show CDR1 as MGHDK and CDR2 as SYGVNS.

This clonotype occurred a few times. The rearrangement uses TRBV6-1 and TRBJ1-5; D might be TRBD1 (6 bases). V was pared by 6 bases and J by 1 base, with 13 bases between. The CDR3 is made up of 15 amino acids. Germline values: CDR1 MNHNS, CDR2 SASEGT. The CDR3 nucleotides read TGTGCCAGCAGAGGCGGGGGCCAAAGCAATCAGCCCCAGCATTTT. Translating it yields CASRGGGQSNQPQHF.

The chain links TRBV15 to TRBJ1-5; D is perhaps TRBD1 (6 bases). Germline assignment: CDR1 LNHNV and CDR2 YYDKDF (reference sequence). Trimming took off 0 bases at V and 7 bases at J, with 13 bases between the two ends. This CDR3 is 15 amino acids long. CDR3 nucleotide sequence: TGTGCCACCAGCAGAGAGGGGGGCCTCACCCAGCCCCAGCATTTT. It translates to CATSREGGLTQPQHF.

This clonotype was seen repeatedly, ten times or more. The chain uses TRBV24-1 and TRBJ2-3; 7 nucleotides agree with TRBD2. Unmatched junction bases numbered 9, after V lost 7 bases and J lost 0 bases. Looked up from germline, CDR1 is KGHDR and CDR2 is SFDVKD. CDR3 length: 16 amino acids. The CDR3 DNA reads as TGTGCCACCAGCTACGACAGAGCGGGGAGCACAGATACGCAGTATTTT. Translation gives CATSYDRAGSTDTQYF.

The chain is built from TRBV6-1 and TRBJ2-7, with 11 bases lining up with TRBD2. The V gene's germline CDR1 is MNHNS and CDR2 SASEGT. The CDR3 spans 15 residues. V lost 4 bases, J lost 3 bases, and 5 bases stayed unmatched. CDR3 residues: CASSAIAGGNYEQYF. CDR3 DNA: TGTGCCAGCAGTGCCATAGCGGGAGGGAACTACGAGCAGTACTTC.

DNA for the CDR3: TGTGCCAGTAGCTACGCGTCGGGGGCCTTGTCCTACGAGCAGTACTTC. Its protein product is CASSYASGALSYEQYF. V is TRBV19 and J is TRBJ2-7; D may match TRBD1 or TRBD2 (6 bases each). Trimming took 6 bases from V and 1 from J, leaving 19 bases between them. Germline loops: CDR1 LNHDA, CDR2 SQIVND (reference sequence). The length of the CDR3 is 16 residues.

This clonotype was observed a handful of times. The chain joins TRBV20-1 to TRBJ1-6; D uncertain. CDR3 size: 14 residues. The germline V gene encodes CDR1 DFQATT and CDR2 SNEGSKA (reference sequence). The V end lost 0 bases, the J end lost 7 bases, and 10 bases lay between the germline ends. The CDR3 nucleotides are TGCAGTGCTAGAGATGCCAGACCGAATTCACCCCTCCACTTT. It encodes CSARDARPNSPLHF.

V is TRBV20-1 and J is TRBJ2-1; D not certain. From germline, CDR1 is DFQATT and CDR2 SNEGSKA (reference sequence). V shed 7 bases and J shed 8 bases, with 9 bases lying between them. The CDR3 covers 10 residues. The CDR3 DNA sequence: TGCAGTGGGAGAGGCGATGAGCAGTTCTTC. Translating gives CSGRGDEQFF.

In this sample, this clonotype turned up a few times. The chain joins TRBV7-9 to TRBJ2-5, with D possibly TRBD1 on 5 matching bases. V lost 0 bases and J 1 base, leaving 9 bases between the germline ends. Germline values: CDR1 SEHNR, CDR2 FQNEAQ (reference sequence). CDR3 length equals 15 residues. The CDR3 reads CASSLALTVQETQYF. The CDR3 DNA sequence: TGTGCCAGCAGCTTAGCCTTGACAGTCCAAGAGACCCAGTACTTC.

CDR3: CSALKSPEQYF. CDR3 DNA sequence: TGCAGTGCCCTGAAGAGTCCCGAGCAGTACTTC. The rearrangement links TRBV20-1 to TRBJ2-7, with D unresolved. CDR1 and CDR2 from the germline V gene are DFQATT and SNEGSKA (reference sequence). The CDR3 sequence is 11 residues long. Deletions cut 6 bases from V and 6 bases from J, with 12 bases between.

This rearrangement joins TRBV6-2 or TRBV6-3 to TRBJ2-6; a weak D match, TRBD2 (5 bases). The germline V gene has CDR1 MNHEY and CDR2 SVGEGT. The CDR3 consists of 17 residues. The germline V and J ends were trimmed by 0 bases and 2 bases, with 11 bases remaining between them. CDR3 residues: CASSYSGSMAGANVLTF. DNA of the CDR3: TGTGCCAGCAGTTACTCGGGGAGTATGGCTGGGGCCAACGTCCTGACTTTC.

This clonotype was seen more than once but under ten times. The V gene is TRBV6-5, the J gene TRBJ2-7; 11 nucleotides match TRBD1. The V and J ends lost 4 bases and 3 bases, in that order; junction bases with no gene match: 5. The CDR3 runs to 15 residues. Germline V lookup: CDR1 MNHEY, CDR2 SVGAGI. The CDR3 coding sequence is TGTGCCAGCAGTTCCCCGGGACAGGGGGACTACGAGCAGTACTTC. It translates to CASSSPGQGDYEQYF.

This clonotype was seen only a few times. CDR3 in DNA: TGTGCCAGCAGCCAACAAGGGACAGTCGGAAGGGCCCAGTACTTC. Translated: CASSQQGTVGRAQYF. The chain couples TRBV7-9 to TRBJ2-5; 7 positions match TRBD1. The CDR3 sequence is 15 residues long. The germline V gene has CDR1 SEHNR and CDR2 FQNEAQ (reference sequence). V shed 5 bases, J shed 9 bases, and the junction held 15 bases outside the gene matches.

There are a few counts of this clonotype. The V call is TRBV12-3 or TRBV12-4, the J call TRBJ1-3, with 8 bases fitting TRBD1. The CDR3 has 15 amino acids. The J segment lost 2 bases and the V segment lost 3 bases, leaving 3 bases of the junction unmatched. The CDR3 DNA reads as TGTGCCAGCAGTTTTATCAGGGGGCCTGGAAACACCATATATTTT. It specifies CASSFIRGPGNTIYF.

The chain combines TRBV19 with TRBJ2-7; tentatively, D is TRBD1 (6 bases). Germline V CDR1 and CDR2: LNHDA, SQIVND (reference sequence). This CDR3 spans 14 amino acids. Trimming stripped 4 bases from V and 2 bases from J, with 12 bases between. The CDR3 is CASSTTTGTYEQYF. The CDR3 DNA follows: TGTGCCAGTAGTACAACGACAGGCACCTACGAGCAGTACTTC. The full variable domain, rest sourced from reference TRBV19 and TRBJ2-7, is DGGITQSPKYLFRKEGQNVTLSCEQNLNHDAMYWYRQDPGQGLRLIYYSQIVNDFQKGDIAEGYSVSREKKESFPLTVTSAQKNPTAFYLCASSTTTGTYEQYFGPGTRLTVT.